Listed below are T cell receptor beta chains from one sample, sequenced in a study of cytomegalovirus exposure and HLA in healthy donors. Some clones are missing from TCRdb's copy, which holds only in-frame ones; the method was immunoSEQ multiplex PCR. Of some 170,000 clones listed, 81% are singletons. Sequencing was done on a sample of PBMCs. The receptors were sampled from a woman between 18 and 29 years old in good health and CMV-seropositive. Each CDR3 is given with its conserved first and last residue. The D gene is left open where the match is weak. A row's size may be missing; if present it is once, few, many or a size class.

v_call	d_call	clone_size	j_call	cdr3_aa	cdr3_nt
TRBV14	TRBD1	-	TRBJ1-4	CASSRSIDRDYEKLFF	TGTGCCAGCAGCCGATCTATTGACAGGGATTACGAAAAACTGTTTTTT
TRBV9	TRBD1	-	TRBJ1-1	CASSARDRGKYTEAFF	TGTGCCAGCAGCGCGAGGGACAGGGGGAAGTACACTGAAGCTTTCTTT
TRBV2	-	-	TRBJ1-1	CASRTGNMNTEAFF	TGTGCCAGCAGGACGGGGAACATGAACACTGAAGCTTTCTTT
TRBV4-1	-	-	TRBJ1-2	CASSREQGVNYGYTF	TGCGCCAGCAGCCGAGAACAGGGAGTTAACTATGGCTACACCTTC
TRBV7-9	-	-	TRBJ2-5	CASSLVPTLQETQYF	TGTGCCAGCAGCTTAGTCCCGACTCTCCAAGAGACCCAGTACTTC
TRBV28	-	-	TRBJ2-7	CASSLSGWGDQYF	TGTGCCAGCAGTTTATCCGGATGGGGGGATCAGTACTTC
TRBV19	TRBD1	few	TRBJ1-6	CASSLRQGADSPLHF	TGTGCCAGTAGTCTCCGACAGGGGGCTGATTCACCCCTCCACTTT
TRBV13	TRBD1	-	TRBJ2-3	CASSSRDRDSTDTQYF	TGTGCCAGCAGCTCCCGGGACAGGGACTCCACAGATACGCAGTATTTT
TRBV7-9	-	-	TRBJ2-5	CASSDNFGGGEETQYF	TGTGCCAGCAGCGATAATTTTGGTGGCGGGGAAGAGACCCAGTACTTC
TRBV5-4	-	few	TRBJ1-2	CASSFEVRAYGYTF	TGTGCCAGCAGCTTTGAGGTCAGGGCCTATGGCTACACCTTC
TRBV6-4	-	-	TRBJ1-1	CASSDSDWTVDRAFF	TGTGCCAGCAGTGACTCTGATTGGACTGTTGATAGAGCTTTCTTT
TRBV20-1	-	-	TRBJ2-7	CSARTGYEQYF	TGCAGTGCTAGAACCGGTTACGAGCAGTACTTC
TRBV5-1	TRBD1	-	TRBJ2-1	CASSLGTGGPNEQFF	TGCGCCAGCAGCTTGGGGACAGGGGGCCCCAATGAGCAGTTCTTC
TRBV15	-	once	TRBJ2-1	CATSGGGHEQFF	TGTGCCACCAGTGGGGGGGGGCATGAGCAGTTCTTC
TRBV9	TRBD2	-	TRBJ2-1	CASSVESGGWDEQFF	TGTGCCAGCAGCGTAGAAAGCGGGGGGTGGGATGAGCAGTTCTTC
TRBV13	-	once	TRBJ2-7	CASSFGESHEQYF	TGTGCCAGCAGCTTTGGGGAGTCCCACGAGCAGTACTTC
TRBV18	TRBD1	-	TRBJ1-1	CASSPTDGTANTEAFF	TGTGCCAGCTCACCAACCGACGGGACAGCCAACACTGAAGCTTTCTTT
TRBV7-2	TRBD2	-	TRBJ2-5	CASRMLAGGSETQYF	TGTGCCAGCAGGATGCTAGCGGGGGGGTCAGAGACCCAGTACTTC
TRBV11-1	-	medium-sized	TRBJ1-5	CASSLHSNQPQHF	TGTGCCAGCAGCTTACATAGCAATCAGCCCCAGCATTTT
TRBV7-9	-	-	TRBJ2-3	CASSPGGGSSTDTQYF	TGTGCCAGCAGCCCGGGCGGCGGGTCAAGCACAGATACGCAGTATTTT
TRBV2	-	-	TRBJ1-1	CASSEAVRGFGVRTEAFF	TGTGCCAGCAGTGAAGCCGTAAGGGGATTCGGTGTTCGGACTGAAGCTTTCTTT
TRBV19	-	-	TRBJ1-5	CASSIRPGGSNQPQHF	TGTGCCAGTAGTATCCGCCCCGGCGGTAGCAATCAGCCCCAGCATTTT
TRBV4-1	-	-	TRBJ1-2	CASSQAYTGRNYGYTF	TGCGCCAGCAGCCAAGCATACACAGGCCGAAATTATGGCTACACCTTC
TRBV6-1	-	-	TRBJ1-5	CASSEFGQPQHF	TGTGCCAGCAGTGAATTCGGTCAGCCCCAGCATTTT
TRBV4-2	-	-	TRBJ2-7	CASSQGPTRLGPYEQYF	TGTGCCAGCAGCCAAGGGCCAACGAGACTAGGCCCCTACGAGCAGTACTTC
TRBV28	-	-	TRBJ2-7	CASSFFELYEQYF	TGTGCCAGCAGTTTCTTTGAGCTCTACGAGCAGTACTTC
TRBV4-1	TRBD1	once	TRBJ1-1	CASSQAARGWTEAFF	TGCGCCAGCAGCCAAGCCGCCAGGGGGTGGACTGAAGCTTTCTTT
TRBV21-1	-	-	TRBJ1-1	CARFRNTEAFF	TGTGCCAGGTTTAGGAACACTGAAGCTTTCTTT
TRBV6-1	-	once	TRBJ2-7	CASSESGTYEQYF	TGTGCCAGCAGTGAATCCGGGACCTACGAGCAGTACTTC
TRBV5-1	TRBD1	-	TRBJ2-7	CASSLEAWTGSYEQYF	TGCGCCAGCAGCTTGGAGGCCTGGACAGGGTCCTACGAGCAGTACTTC
TRBV27	-	-	TRBJ1-1	CASSGSGTLNGRTEAFF	TGTGCCAGCAGTGGCTCCGGGACACTTAACGGGCGCACTGAAGCTTTCTTT
TRBV27	-	-	TRBJ1-2	CASRPWGGRDGYTF	TGTGCCAGCAGGCCCTGGGGGGGAAGGGATGGCTACACCTTC
TRBV2	TRBD2	once	TRBJ2-5	CASSGGLAHLLTQYF	TGTGCCAGCAGTGGGGGACTAGCCCACCTGCTGACCCAGTACTTC
TRBV7-8	TRBD1	-	TRBJ2-7	CASSLVAGGMYEQYF	TGTGCCAGCAGCTTAGTAGCAGGGGGAATGTACGAGCAGTACTTC
TRBV9	-	-	TRBJ2-5	CASSVNPVETQYF	TGTGCCAGCAGCGTTAATCCGGTAGAGACCCAGTACTTC
TRBV11-2	TRBD2	-	TRBJ2-6	CASSLVASGYSGANVLTF	TGTGCCAGCAGCTTAGTGGCTAGCGGTTACTCTGGGGCCAACGTCCTGACTTTC
TRBV7-2	TRBD1	-	TRBJ2-5	CASSLETGGLETQYF	TGTGCCAGCAGCTTAGAGACAGGGGGCTTGGAGACCCAGTACTTC
TRBV7-9	-	-	TRBJ2-2	CASSLARGGDTGELFF	TGTGCCAGCAGTCTAGCCCGGGGTGGGGACACCGGGGAGCTGTTTTTT
TRBV5-1	TRBD2	-	TRBJ2-1	CASRSLLAGGPEDEQFF	TGCGCCAGCAGGTCCCTACTAGCGGGGGGGCCTGAGGATGAGCAGTTCTTC
TRBV6-5	-	-	TRBJ1-1	CASSYSQGSAEAFF	TGTGCCAGCAGTTACTCACAGGGAAGTGCTGAAGCTTTCTTT
TRBV11-1	-	-	TRBJ2-1	CASSLARGLMDNEQFF	TGTGCCAGCAGCTTAGCGCGGGGGCTGATGGACAATGAGCAGTTCTTC
TRBV6-4	TRBD1	few	TRBJ1-1	CASSGDSENTEAFF	TGTGCCAGCAGTGGGGACAGCGAGAACACTGAAGCTTTCTTT
TRBV7-9	-	-	TRBJ2-7	CASSLEVSSYEQYF	TGTGCCAGCAGCTTAGAAGTCAGTTCCTACGAGCAGTACTTC
TRBV7-9	-	-	TRBJ1-3	CASSLGQGLVGNTIYF	TGTGCCAGCAGCTTAGGGCAGGGCCTGGTTGGAAACACCATATATTTT
TRBV7-2	-	-	TRBJ1-2	CASSASGALDGYTF	TGTGCCAGCAGCGCAAGTGGGGCCTTAGATGGCTACACCTTC
TRBV5-4	-	-	TRBJ1-4	CASSLRGATNEKLFF	TGTGCCAGCAGCTTGAGGGGTGCAACTAATGAAAAACTGTTTTTT
TRBV5-4	-	-	TRBJ1-1	CASSPRGEEAFF	TGTGCCAGCAGCCCGCGTGGGGAGGAAGCTTTCTTT
TRBV4-1	TRBD1	-	TRBJ2-4	CASSQVGQGARNIQYF	TGCGCCAGCAGCCAAGTGGGACAGGGGGCGAGAAACATTCAGTACTTC
TRBV5-4	TRBD2	-	TRBJ2-3	CASSSPESTSGLVDTQYF	TGTGCCAGCAGCTCCCCAGAGAGTACTAGCGGGCTAGTAGATACGCAGTATTTT
TRBV7-8	TRBD2	-	TRBJ2-1	CASSSTRAAGGYNEQFF	TGTGCCAGCAGCTCCACTAGGGCGGCGGGGGGTTACAATGAGCAGTTCTTC
TRBV14	TRBD1	-	TRBJ2-7	CASSQVGQGANEQYF	TGTGCCAGCAGCCAAGTCGGACAGGGGGCTAACGAGCAGTACTTC
TRBV5-1	TRBD1	few	TRBJ1-2	CASSLAAAGGGGYTF	TGCGCCAGCAGCTTGGCCGCGGCAGGGGGCGGTGGCTACACCTTC
TRBV7-9	TRBD1	-	TRBJ1-1	CASSFVTGVNTEAFF	TGTGCCAGCAGCTTCGTGACAGGGGTGAACACTGAAGCTTTCTTT
TRBV5-1	TRBD2	once	TRBJ2-7	CASLQTVPERGSGEQYF	TGCGCCAGCCTTCAAACCGTCCCTGAGCGGGGGAGTGGGGAGCAGTACTTC
TRBV7-2	TRBD1	-	TRBJ1-5	CASSLFNRGGGGNQPQHF	TGTGCCAGCAGCTTATTCAACAGGGGGGGCGGGGGCAATCAGCCCCAGCATTTT